This T cell receptor (beta chain) came from a study of CD8+ T cells in alopecia areata. About the research overall: Treated patients swallowed 5 to 10 mg of oral tofacitinib twice daily. Tofacitinib exposure lasted 6 to 18 months, followed by 6 months off drug.

RNA was isolated and reverse transcribed to cDNA, the sequencing template. Sequencing used immunoSEQ multiplex PCR; TCRdb keeps in-frame clones, though not all of them. The sample yields about 250,000 clones, around 67% seen once. CDR3 length: 12 residues. J gave up 3 bases and V 6 bases, and 3 bases lay outside the gene matches. CDR1 and CDR2 from the germline V gene are SQVTM and ANQGSEA. Both CD4+ and CD8+ T cells were separated by sorting PBMCs. This receptor was identified in a human donor with alopecia areata. This chain connects TRBV29-1 to TRBJ2-5; 8 positions match TRBD2. The input for sequencing was CD4+ T cells sorted from blood, taken at week 0. The CDR3 region is CSVQAGEETQYF. Here the CDR3 DNA reads TGCAGCGTCCAAGCGGGAGAAGAGACCCAGTACTTC. The full variable domain, completed using reference TRBV29-1 and TRBJ2-5, is SAVISQKPSRDICQRGTSLTIQCQVDSQVTMMFWYRQQPGQSLTLIATANQGSEATYESGFVIDKFPISRPNLTFSTLTVSNMSPEDSSIYLCSVQAGEETQYFGPGTRLLVL.